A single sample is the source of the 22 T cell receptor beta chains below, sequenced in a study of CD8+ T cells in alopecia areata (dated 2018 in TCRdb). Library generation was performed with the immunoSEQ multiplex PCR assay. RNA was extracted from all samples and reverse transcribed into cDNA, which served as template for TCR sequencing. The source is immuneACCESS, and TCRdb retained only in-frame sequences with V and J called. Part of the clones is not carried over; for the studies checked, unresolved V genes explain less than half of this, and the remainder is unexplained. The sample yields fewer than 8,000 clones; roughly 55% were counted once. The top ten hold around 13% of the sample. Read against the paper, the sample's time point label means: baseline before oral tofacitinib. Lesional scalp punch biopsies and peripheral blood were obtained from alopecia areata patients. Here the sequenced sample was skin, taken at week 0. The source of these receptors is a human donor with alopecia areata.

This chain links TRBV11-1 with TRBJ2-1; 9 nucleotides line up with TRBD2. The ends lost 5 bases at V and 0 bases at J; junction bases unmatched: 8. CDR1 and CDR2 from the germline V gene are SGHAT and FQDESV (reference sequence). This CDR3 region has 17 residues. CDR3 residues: CASSPRISGSSYNEQFF. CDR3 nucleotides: TGTGCCAGCAGCCCCCGAATTAGCGGGAGCTCCTACAATGAGCAGTTCTTC.

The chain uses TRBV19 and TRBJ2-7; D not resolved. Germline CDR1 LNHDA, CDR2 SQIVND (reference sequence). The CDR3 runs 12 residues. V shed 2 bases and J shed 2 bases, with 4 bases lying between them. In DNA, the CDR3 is TGTGCCAGTAGTATATCCCCCTACGAGCAGTACTTC. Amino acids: CASSISPYEQYF.

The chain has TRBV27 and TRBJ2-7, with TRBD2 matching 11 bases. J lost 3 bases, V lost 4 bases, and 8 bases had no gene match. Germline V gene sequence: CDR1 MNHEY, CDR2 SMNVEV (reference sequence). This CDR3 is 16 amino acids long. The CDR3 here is CASSSARLAGIYEQYF. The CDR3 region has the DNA TGTGCCAGCAGTTCTGCCCGACTAGCGGGAATCTACGAGCAGTACTTC.

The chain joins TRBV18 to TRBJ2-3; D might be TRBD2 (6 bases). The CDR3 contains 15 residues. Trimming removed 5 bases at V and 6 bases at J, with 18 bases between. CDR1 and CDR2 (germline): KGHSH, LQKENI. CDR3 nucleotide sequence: TGTGCCAGCTCAACTAGCCCGTCGTCGGGGGATACGCAGTATTTT. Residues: CASSTSPSSGDTQYF.

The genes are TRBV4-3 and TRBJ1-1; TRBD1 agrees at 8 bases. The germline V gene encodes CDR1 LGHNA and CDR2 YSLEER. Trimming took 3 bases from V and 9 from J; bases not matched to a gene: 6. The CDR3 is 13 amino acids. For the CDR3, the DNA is TGCGCCAGCAGCCACCCCGGACAGGGTAAAGCTTTCTTT. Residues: CASSHPGQGKAFF.

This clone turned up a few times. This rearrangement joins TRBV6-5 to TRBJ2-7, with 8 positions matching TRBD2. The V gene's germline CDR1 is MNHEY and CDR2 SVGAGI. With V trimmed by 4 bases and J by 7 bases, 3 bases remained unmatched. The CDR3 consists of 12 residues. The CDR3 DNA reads TGTGCCAGCAGTTCCGGGACTAGAGAGCAGTACTTC. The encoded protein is CASSSGTREQYF.

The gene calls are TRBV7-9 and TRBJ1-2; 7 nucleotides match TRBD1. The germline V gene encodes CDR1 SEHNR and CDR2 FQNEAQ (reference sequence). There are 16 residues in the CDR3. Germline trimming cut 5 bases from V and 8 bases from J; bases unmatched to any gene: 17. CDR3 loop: CASSAGRDSVYGGYTF. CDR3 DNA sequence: TGTGCCAGCAGCGCGGGCCGGGACAGCGTTTATGGAGGCTACACCTTC.

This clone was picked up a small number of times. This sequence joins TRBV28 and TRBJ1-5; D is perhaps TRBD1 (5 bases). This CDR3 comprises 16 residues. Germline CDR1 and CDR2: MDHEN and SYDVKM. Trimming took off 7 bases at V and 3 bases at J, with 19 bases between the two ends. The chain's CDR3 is CASIPGFLGVNQPQHF. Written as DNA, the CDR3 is TGTGCCAGCATTCCGGGCTTCCTGGGGGTCAATCAGCCCCAGCATTTT.

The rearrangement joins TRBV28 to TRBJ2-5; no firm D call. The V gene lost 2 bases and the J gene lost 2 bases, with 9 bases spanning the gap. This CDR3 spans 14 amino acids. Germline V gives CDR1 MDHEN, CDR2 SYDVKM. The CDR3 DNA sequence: TGTGCCAGCAGTTTAGTTACAAATCAAGAGACCCAGTACTTC. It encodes CASSLVTNQETQYF.

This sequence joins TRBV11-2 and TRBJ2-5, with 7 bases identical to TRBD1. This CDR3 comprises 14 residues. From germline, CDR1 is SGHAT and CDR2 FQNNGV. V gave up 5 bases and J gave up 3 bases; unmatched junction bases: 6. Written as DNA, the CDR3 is TGTGCCAGCAGCCAAGGGGACAGTGAAGAGACCCAGTACTTC. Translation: CASSQGDSEETQYF.

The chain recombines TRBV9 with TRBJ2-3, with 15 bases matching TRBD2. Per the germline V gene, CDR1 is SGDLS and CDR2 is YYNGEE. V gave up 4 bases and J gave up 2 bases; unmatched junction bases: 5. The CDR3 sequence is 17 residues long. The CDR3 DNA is TGTGCCAGCAGCCCAGGACTAGCGGGAGGGCCCACAGATACGCAGTATTTT. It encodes CASSPGLAGGPTDTQYF.

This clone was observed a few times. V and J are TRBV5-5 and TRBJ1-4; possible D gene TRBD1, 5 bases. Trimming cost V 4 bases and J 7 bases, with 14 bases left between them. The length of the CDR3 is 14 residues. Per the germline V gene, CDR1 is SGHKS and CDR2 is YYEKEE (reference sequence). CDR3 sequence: CASSGGFRGEKLFF. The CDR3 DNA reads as TGTGCCAGCAGCGGGGGGTTTCGTGGTGAAAAACTGTTTTTT.

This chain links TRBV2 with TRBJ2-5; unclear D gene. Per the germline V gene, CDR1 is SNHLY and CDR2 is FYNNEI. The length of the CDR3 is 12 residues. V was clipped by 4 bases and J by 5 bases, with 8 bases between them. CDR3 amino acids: CASSGGWETQYF. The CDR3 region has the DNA TGTGCCAGCAGTGGAGGTTGGGAGACCCAGTACTTC.

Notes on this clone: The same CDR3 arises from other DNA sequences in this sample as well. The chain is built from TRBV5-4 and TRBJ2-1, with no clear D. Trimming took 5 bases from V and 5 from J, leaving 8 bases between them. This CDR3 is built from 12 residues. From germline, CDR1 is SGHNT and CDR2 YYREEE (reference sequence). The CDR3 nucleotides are TGTGCCAGCAGTTCCCAGGACAATGAGCAGTTCTTC. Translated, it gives CASSSQDNEQFF.

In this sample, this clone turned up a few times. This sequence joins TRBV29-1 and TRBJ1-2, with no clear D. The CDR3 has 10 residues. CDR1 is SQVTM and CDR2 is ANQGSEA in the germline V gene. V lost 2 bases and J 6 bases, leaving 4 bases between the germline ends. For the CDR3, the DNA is TGCAGCGTTGAAAGGGATGGCTACACCTTC. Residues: CSVERDGYTF.

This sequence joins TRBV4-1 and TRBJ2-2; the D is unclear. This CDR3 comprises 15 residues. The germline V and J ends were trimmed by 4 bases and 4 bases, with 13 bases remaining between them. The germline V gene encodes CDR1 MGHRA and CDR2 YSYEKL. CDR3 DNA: TGCGCCAGCAGCCGTGAAGGGTGGGCCACCGGGGAGCTGTTTTTT. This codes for CASSREGWATGELFF.

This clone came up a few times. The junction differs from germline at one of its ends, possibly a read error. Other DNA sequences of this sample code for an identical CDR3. The DNA for the CDR3 is TGTGCCAGCAGCCACGGGACGGACTACGAGCAGTACTTC. Translation gives CASSHGTDYEQYF. The V call is TRBV5-1, the J call TRBJ2-7; D tentatively reads TRBD1 or TRBD2 (5 bases each). CDR1 is SGHRS, CDR2 YFSETQ, per germline. The CDR3 consists of 13 residues.

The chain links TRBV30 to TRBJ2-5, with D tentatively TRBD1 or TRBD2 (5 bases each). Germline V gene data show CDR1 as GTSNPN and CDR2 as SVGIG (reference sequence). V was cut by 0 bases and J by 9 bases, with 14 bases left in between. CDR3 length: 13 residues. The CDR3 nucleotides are TGTGCCTGGAGTGTTACGGACCGAGGGGCCCAGTACTTC. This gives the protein CAWSVTDRGAQYF.

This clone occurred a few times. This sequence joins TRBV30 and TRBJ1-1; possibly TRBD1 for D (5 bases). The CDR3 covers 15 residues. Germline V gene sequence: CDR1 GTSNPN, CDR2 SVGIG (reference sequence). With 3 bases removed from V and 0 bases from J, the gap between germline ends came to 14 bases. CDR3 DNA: TGTGCCTGGAGAGGCAGGGTTAGGATGAACACTGAAGCTTTCTTT. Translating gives CAWRGRVRMNTEAFF.

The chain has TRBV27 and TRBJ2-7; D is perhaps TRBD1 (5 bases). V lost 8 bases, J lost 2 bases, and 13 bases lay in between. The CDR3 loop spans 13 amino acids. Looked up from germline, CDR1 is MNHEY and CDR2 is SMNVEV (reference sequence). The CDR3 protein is CASGRDSPYEQYF. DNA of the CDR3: TGTGCCAGCGGTCGCGACAGTCCCTACGAGCAGTACTTC.

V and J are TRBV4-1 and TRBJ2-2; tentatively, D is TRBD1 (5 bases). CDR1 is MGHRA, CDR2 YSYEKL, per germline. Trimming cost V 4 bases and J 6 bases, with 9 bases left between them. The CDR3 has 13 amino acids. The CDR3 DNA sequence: TGCGCCAGCAGCCTCAGGGTTTCCGGGGAGCTGTTTTTT. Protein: CASSLRVSGELFF.

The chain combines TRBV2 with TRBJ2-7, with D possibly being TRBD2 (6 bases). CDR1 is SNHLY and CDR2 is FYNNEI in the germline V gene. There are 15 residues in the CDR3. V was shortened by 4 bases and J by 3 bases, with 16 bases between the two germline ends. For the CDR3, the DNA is TGTGCCAGCAGTGCCCGGTTGGGGGGATACTACGAGCAGTACTTC. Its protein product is CASSARLGGYYEQYF.